This TCR beta chain appears in the sequencing data of a study of blood T cell repertoires in COVID-19 (dated by TCRdb to 2018 to 2020). Background on the whole study: Samples covering the acute and convalescent phases of COVID-19 were provided by collaborators in the United States, Italy and Spain. Sample metadata almost always included a de-identified subject ID, COVID-19 status, age in years and sex. The prospective study material was composed of cDNA or gDNA derived from T cells, B-cell-depleted T cells, or PBMCs. The samples were drawn from two sources: the first 160 participants of the ongoing ImmuneRACE study, and 1,000 to 1,500 subjects contributed by 6 global collaborators. The repertoires were released in a freely available public database meant as a resource for research on the immune response to SARS-CoV-2. Subjects who had been exposed to COVID-19, were actively infected with it, or had recovered from it provided the deeply sampled blood TCRbeta repertoires that made up the dataset. HLA class I and class II types, where available, came from metadata supplied by the sample provider rather than from assay-based typing. The investigation overall reported the following: The quantity of clinical and demographic metadata differed by source and by participant and was supplied without curation.

Regarding this clone: Its antigen is unknown. Base-call qualities are not available, and no considerably larger clone is one nucleotide away.

One collaborating source in Seattle enrolled patients during active infection and followed them longitudinally through the course of disease. Whole blood was collected in K2EDTA tubes by collaborating institutions according to the institutions' own protocols. For TCRbeta analysis, collaborator samples were shipped as frozen whole blood, as isolated PBMCs, or as DNA extracted from either sample type. The immunoSEQ Assay, a bias-controlled multiplex PCR, was used to amplify TCRbeta CDR3 regions from genomic DNA. The authors' analysis ran thus. Nucleated cell counts per sample were estimated from amplification of reference gene primers within the assay. Sequence reads were collapsed and filtered to measure the absolute abundance of every unique TCRbeta CDR3 rearrangement. For each sample, productive Simpson clonality was calculated by taking the square root of Simpson's diversity index across productive rearrangements. TCRdb obtained this table from immuneACCESS and retained in-frame rearrangements with V and J assigned. These tables miss some clones; where compared with another copy, unresolved V genes account for less than half of the shortfall, and the remainder is unexplained. V and J calls and clone size are those listed in that table; D and trimming were worked out from the DNA. For this sample the table gives under 250,000 clones, of which 70% to 90% were detected only once. The ten top clones hold around 6.6% of the sample.

The cysteine opens and the phenylalanine closes a CDR3 of 14 amino acids. Kept here is only the CDR3 DNA, which spans 42 bases and is read in frame from base 1. V has 2 bases trimmed and J has 5 bases trimmed; junction bases matching no gene number 8. The germline V gene encodes CDR1 SQVTM and CDR2 ANQGSEA. Input material: peripheral blood. This TCR derives from a woman in her thirties with COVID-19, enrolled during active disease. The rearrangement joined TRBV29-1 to TRBJ2-5; 7 central nucleotides agree with TRBD2. In nucleotide form, the sequence is TGCAGCGTTGAATTTTCGGGGGGAGCGGAGACCCAGTACTTC. Its amino acids are CSVEFSGGAETQYF.